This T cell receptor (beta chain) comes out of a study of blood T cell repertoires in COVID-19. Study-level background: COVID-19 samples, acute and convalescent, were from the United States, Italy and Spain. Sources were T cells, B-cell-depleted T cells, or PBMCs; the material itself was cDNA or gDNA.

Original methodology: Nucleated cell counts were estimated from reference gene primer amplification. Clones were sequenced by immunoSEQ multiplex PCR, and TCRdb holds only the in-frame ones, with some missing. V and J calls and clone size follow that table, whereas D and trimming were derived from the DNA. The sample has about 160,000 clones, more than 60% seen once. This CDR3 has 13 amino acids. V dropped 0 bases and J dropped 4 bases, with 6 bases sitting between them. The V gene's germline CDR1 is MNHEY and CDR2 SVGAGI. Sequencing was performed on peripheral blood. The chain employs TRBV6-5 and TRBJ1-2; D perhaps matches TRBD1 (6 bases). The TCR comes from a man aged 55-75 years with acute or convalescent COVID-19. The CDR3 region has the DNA TGTGCCAGCAGTTACTCGGACAGCTATGGCTACACCTTC. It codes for CASSYSDSYGYTF.